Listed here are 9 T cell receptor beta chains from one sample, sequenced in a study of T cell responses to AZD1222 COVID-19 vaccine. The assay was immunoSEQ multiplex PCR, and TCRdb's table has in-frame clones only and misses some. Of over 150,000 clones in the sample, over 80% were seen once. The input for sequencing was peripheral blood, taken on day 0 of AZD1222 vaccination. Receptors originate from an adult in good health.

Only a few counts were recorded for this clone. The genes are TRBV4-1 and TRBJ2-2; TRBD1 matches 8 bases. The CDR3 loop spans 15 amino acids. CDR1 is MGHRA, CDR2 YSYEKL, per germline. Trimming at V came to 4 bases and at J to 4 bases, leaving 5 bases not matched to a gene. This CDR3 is CASSPGTGPTGELFF. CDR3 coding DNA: TGCGCCAGCAGCCCAGGGACAGGCCCCACCGGGGAGCTGTTTTTT.

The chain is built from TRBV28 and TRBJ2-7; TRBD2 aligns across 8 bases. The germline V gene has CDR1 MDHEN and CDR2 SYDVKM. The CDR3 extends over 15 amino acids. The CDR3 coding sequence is TGTAAAAGTTCGAGCGGGGGTCCCGAGGGGCACGAGCAGTACTTC. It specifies CKSSSGGPEGHEQYF.

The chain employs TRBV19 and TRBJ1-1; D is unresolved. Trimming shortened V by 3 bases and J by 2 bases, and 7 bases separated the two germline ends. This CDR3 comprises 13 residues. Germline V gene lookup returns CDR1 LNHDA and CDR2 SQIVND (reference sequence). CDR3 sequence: CASSILGNTEAFF. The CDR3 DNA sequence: TGTGCCAGTAGTATCCTAGGAAACACTGAAGCTTTCTTT.

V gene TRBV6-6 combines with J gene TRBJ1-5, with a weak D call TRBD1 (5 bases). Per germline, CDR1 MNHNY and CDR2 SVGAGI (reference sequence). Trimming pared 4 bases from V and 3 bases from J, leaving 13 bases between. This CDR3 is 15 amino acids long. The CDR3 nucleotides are TGTGCCAGCAGTTTAGCGGGGGTGGACAATCAGCCCCAGCATTTT. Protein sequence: CASSLAGVDNQPQHF.

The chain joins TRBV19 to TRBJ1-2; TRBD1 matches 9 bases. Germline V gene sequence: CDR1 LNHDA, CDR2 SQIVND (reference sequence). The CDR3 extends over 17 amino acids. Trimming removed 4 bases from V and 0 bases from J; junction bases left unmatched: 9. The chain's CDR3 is CASSSLGQGHPNYGYTF. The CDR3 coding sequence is TGTGCCAGTAGTAGCCTAGGACAGGGGCACCCTAACTATGGCTACACCTTC.

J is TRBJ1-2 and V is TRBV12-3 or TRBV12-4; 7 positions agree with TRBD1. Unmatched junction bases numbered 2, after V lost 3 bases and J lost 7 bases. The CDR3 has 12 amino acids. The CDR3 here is CASSFTGAGYTF. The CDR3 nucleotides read TGTGCCAGCAGTTTCACAGGGGCTGGCTACACCTTC.

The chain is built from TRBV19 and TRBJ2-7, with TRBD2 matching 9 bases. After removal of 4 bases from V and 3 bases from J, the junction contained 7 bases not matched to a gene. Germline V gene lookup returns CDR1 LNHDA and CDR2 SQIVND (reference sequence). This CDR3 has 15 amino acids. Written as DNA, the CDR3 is TGTGCCAGTAGTACAGGGACTAGCAGATTCTACGAGCAGTACTTC. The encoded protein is CASSTGTSRFYEQYF.

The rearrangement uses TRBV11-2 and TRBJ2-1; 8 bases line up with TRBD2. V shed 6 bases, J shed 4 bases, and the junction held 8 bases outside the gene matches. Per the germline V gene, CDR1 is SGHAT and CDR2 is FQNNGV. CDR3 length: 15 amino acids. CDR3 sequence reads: CASRLIAGSYNEQFF. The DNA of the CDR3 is TGTGCCAGCAGATTGATAGCGGGATCATACAATGAGCAGTTCTTC.

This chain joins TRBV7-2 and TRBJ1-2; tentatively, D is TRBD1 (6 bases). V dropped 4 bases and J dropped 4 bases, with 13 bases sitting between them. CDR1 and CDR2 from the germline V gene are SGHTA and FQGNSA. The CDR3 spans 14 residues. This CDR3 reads CASSSQGPSYGYTF. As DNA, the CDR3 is TGTGCCAGCAGCTCTCAGGGGCCAAGCTATGGCTACACCTTC. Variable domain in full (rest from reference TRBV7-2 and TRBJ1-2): GAGVSQSPSNKVTEKGKDVELRCDPISGHTALYWYRQSLGQGLEFLIYFQGNSAPDKSGLPSDRFSAERTGGSVSTLTIQRTQQEDSAVYLCASSSQGPSYGYTFGSGTRLTVV.